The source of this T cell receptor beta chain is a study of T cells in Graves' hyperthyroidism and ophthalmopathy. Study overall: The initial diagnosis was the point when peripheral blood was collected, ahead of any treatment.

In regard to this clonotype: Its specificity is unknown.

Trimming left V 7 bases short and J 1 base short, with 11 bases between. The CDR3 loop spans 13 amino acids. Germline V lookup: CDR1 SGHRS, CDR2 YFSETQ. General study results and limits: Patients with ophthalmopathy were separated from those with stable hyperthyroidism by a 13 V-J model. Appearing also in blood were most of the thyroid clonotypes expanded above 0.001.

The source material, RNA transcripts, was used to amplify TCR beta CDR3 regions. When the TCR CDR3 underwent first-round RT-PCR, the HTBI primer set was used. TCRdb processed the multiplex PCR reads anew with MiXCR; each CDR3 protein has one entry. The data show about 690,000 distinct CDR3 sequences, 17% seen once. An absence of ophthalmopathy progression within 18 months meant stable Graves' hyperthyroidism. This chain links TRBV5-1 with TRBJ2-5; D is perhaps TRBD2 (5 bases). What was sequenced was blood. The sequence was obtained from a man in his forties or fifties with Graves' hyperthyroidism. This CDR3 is CASGSGVQETQYF. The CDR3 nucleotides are TGCGCCAGCGGCTCCGGGGTCCAAGAGACCCAGTACTTC.